This T cell receptor beta chain appears in the sequencing data of a study of technical replicates of blood from a few donors. Germline CDR1 MDHEN, CDR2 SYDVKM. The CDR3 loop spans 13 amino acids. Deletions cut 1 base from V and 6 bases from J, with 10 bases between. The repertoire was sequenced with immunoSEQ multiplex PCR; TCRdb's copy has only in-frame clones and lacks some. The sample carries tens of thousands of clones, 95% recorded once. Specimen: T cells isolated from PBMCs. The chain employs TRBV28 and TRBJ2-7; possibly TRBD2 for D (5 bases). This receptor was obtained from a human donor in good health. The CDR3 here is CASSLLRTVEQYF. CDR3 coding DNA: TGTGCCAGCAGTTTATTGCGGACTGTCGAGCAGTACTTC.